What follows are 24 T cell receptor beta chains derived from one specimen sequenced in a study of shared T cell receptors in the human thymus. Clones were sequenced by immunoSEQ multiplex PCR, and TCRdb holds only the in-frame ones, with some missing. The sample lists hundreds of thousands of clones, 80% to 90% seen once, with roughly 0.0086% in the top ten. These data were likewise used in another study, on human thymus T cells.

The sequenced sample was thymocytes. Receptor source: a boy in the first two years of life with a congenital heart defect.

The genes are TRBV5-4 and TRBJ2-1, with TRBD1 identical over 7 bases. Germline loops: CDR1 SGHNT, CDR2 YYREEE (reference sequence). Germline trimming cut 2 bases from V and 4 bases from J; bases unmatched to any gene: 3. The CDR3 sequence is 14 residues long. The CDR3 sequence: CASSFGTAYNEQFF. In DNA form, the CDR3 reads TGTGCCAGCAGCTTTGGGACAGCTTACAATGAGCAGTTCTTC.

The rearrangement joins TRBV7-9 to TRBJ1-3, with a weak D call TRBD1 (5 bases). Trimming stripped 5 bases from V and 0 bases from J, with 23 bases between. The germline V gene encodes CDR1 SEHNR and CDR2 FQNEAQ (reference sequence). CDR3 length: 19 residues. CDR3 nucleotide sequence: TGTGCCAGCAGCCACCCAACCCGGGGGGGGGTATACTCTGGAAACACCATATATTTT. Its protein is CASSHPTRGGVYSGNTIYF.

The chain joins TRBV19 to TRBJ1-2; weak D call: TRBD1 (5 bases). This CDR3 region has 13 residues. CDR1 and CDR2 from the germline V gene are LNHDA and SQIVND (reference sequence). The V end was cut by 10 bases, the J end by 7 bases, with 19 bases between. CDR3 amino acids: CATLKGRTGGYTF. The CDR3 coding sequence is TGTGCCACTTTAAAAGGACGCACAGGTGGCTACACCTTC.

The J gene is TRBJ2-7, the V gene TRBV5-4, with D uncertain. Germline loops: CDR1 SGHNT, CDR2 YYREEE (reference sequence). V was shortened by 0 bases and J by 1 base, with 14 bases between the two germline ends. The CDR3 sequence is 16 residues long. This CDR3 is CASSLALTPQSYEQYF. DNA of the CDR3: TGTGCCAGCAGCTTGGCCTTGACTCCCCAATCCTACGAGCAGTACTTC.

The CDR3 coding sequence is TGTGCCAGCAGCCCTCCGGGACAGCCCCAGCATTTT. Translation: CASSPPGQPQHF. The chain uses TRBV7-2 and TRBJ1-5, with unresolved D. Between the trimmed V and J ends, which lost 5 bases and 7 bases, there was a span of 9 bases. This CDR3 comprises 12 residues. The germline V gene encodes CDR1 SGHTA and CDR2 FQGNSA.

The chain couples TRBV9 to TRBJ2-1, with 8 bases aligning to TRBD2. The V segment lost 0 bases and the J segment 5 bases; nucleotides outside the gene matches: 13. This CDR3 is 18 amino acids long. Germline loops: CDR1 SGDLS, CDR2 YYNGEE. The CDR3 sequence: CASSVASPTAGVDNEQFF. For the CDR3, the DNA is TGTGCCAGCAGCGTAGCCTCCCCGACAGCGGGGGTCGACAATGAGCAGTTCTTC.

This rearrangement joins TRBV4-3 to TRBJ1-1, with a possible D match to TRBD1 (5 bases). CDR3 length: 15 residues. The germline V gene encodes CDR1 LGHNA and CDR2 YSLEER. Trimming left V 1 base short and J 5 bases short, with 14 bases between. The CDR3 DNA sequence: TGCGCCAGCAGCCAAGTCGGCCAGGGAGGAACTGAAGCTTTCTTT. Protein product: CASSQVGQGGTEAFF.

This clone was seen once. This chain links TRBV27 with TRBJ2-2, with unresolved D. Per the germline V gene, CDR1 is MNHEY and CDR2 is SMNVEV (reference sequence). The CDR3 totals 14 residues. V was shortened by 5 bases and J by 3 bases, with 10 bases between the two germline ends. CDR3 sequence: CASSTLPHTGELFF. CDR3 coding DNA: TGTGCCAGCAGTACACTACCACACACCGGGGAGCTGTTTTTT.

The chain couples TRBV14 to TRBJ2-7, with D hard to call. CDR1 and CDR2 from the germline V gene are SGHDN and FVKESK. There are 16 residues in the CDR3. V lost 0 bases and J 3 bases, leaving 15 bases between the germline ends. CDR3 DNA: TGTGCCAGCAGCCAAGATCGTGGTCAGGCTCTCTACGAGCAGTACTTC. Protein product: CASSQDRGQALYEQYF.

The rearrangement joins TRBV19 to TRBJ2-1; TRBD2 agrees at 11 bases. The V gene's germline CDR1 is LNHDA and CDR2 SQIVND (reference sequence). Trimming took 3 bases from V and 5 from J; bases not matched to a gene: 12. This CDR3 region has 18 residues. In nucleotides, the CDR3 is TGTGCCAGTAGTATTAAGCGGTTACTAGCGGGAGAAAACAATGAGCAGTTCTTC. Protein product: CASSIKRLLAGENNEQFF. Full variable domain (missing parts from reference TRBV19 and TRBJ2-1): DGGITQSPKYLFRKEGQNVTLSCEQNLNHDAMYWYRQDPGQGLRLIYYSQIVNDFQKGDIAEGYSVSREKKESFPLTVTSAQKNPTAFYLCASSIKRLLAGENNEQFFGPGTRLTVL.

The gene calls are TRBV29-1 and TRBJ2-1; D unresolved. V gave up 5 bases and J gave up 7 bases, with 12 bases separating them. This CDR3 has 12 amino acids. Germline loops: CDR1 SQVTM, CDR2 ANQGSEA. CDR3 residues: CSVQSVPNEQFF. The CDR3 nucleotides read TGCAGCGTTCAATCAGTCCCGAATGAGCAGTTCTTC.

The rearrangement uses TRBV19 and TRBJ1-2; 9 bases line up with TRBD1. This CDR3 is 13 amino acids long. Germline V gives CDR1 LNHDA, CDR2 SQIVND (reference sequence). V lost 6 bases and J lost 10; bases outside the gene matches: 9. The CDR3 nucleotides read TGTGCCAGTAGCCGGGGACAGGGATTGGACTACACCTTC. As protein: CASSRGQGLDYTF. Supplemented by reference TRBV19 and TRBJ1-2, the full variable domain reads DGGITQSPKYLFRKEGQNVTLSCEQNLNHDAMYWYRQDPGQGLRLIYYSQIVNDFQKGDIAEGYSVSREKKESFPLTVTSAQKNPTAFYLCASSRGQGLDYTFGSGTRLTVV.

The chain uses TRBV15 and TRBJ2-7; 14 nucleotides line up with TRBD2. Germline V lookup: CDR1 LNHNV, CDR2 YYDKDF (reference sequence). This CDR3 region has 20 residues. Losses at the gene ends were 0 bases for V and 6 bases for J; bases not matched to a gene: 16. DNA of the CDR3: TGTGCCACCAGCAGAGATCGAGGGACTAGCGGGAGCCCTCGGCCGGCCGAGCAGTACTTC. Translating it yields CATSRDRGTSGSPRPAEQYF.

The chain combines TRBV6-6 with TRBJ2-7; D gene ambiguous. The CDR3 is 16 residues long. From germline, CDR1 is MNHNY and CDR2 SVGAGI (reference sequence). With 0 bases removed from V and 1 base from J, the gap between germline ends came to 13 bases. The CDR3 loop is CASSYSKFSWSYEQYF. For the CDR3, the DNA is TGTGCCAGCAGTTACTCGAAGTTTAGTTGGTCCTACGAGCAGTACTTC.

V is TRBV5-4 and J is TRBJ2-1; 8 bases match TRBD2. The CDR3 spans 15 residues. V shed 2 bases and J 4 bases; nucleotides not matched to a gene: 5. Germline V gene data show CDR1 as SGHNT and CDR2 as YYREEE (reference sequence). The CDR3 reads CASSFPGGAYNEQFF. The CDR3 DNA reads TGTGCCAGCAGCTTTCCCGGGGGGGCATACAATGAGCAGTTCTTC.

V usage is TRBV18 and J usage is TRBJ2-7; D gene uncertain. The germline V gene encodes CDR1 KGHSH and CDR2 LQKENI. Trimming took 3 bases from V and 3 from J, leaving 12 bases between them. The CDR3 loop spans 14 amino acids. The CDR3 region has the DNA TGTGCCAGCTCACCGAGCTATCCGGTCTACGAGCAGTACTTC. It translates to CASSPSYPVYEQYF.

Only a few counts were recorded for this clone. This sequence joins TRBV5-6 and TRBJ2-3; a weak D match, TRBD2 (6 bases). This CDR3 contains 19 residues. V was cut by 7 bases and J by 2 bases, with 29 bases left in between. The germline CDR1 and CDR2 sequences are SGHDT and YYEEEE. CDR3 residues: CASGHPGLGVVPTTDTQYF. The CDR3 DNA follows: TGTGCCAGCGGGCACCCGGGACTGGGTGTAGTCCCTACCACAGATACGCAGTATTTT.

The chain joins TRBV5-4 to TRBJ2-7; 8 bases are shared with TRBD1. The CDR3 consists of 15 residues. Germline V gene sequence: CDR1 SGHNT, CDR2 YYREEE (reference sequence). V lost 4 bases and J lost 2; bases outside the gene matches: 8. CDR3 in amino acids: CASSVDRGDTYEQYF. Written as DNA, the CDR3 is TGTGCCAGCAGCGTTGACAGGGGCGATACCTACGAGCAGTACTTC.

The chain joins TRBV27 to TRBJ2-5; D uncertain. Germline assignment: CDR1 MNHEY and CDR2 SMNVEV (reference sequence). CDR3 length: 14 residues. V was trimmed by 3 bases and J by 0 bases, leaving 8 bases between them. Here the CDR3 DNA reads TGTGCCAGCAGTTTTCAACCAGACCAAGAGACCCAGTACTTC. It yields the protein CASSFQPDQETQYF.

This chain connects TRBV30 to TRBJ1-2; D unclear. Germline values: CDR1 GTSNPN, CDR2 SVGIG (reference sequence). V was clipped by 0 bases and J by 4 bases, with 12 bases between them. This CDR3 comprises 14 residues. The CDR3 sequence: CAWSVRKGFYGYTF. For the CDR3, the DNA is TGTGCCTGGAGTGTGAGGAAAGGATTCTATGGCTACACCTTC.

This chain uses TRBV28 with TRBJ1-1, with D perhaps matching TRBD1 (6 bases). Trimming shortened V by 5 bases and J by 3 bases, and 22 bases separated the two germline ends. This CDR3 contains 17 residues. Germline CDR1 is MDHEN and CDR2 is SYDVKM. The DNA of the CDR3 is TGTGCCAGCAGTCTTAGGAAGGAACAGGGATGGTACACTGAAGCTTTCTTT. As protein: CASSLRKEQGWYTEAFF.

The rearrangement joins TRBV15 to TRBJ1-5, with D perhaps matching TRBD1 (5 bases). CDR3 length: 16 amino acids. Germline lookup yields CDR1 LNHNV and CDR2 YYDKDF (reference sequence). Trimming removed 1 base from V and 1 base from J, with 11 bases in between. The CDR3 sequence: CATSRGTIQSNQPQHF. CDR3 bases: TGTGCCACCAGCAGAGGGACAATCCAAAGCAATCAGCCCCAGCATTTT. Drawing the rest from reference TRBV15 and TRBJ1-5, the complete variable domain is DAMVIQNPRYQVTQFGKPVTLSCSQTLNHNVMYWYQQKSSQAPKLLFHYYDKDFNNEADTPDNFQSRRPNTSFCFLDIRSPGLGDTAMYLCATSRGTIQSNQPQHFGDGTRLSIL.

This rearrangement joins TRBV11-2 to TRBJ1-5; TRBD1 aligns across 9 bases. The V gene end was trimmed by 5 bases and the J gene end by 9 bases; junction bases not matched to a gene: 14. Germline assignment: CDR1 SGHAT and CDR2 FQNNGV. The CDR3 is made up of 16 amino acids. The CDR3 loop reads CASSPRDRERLLPQHF. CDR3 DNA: TGTGCCAGCAGCCCGAGGGACAGGGAGAGACTTTTGCCCCAGCATTTT.

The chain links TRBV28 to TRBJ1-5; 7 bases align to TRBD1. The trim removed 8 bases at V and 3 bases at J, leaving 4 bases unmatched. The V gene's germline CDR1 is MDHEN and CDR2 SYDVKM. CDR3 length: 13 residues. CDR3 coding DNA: TGTGCCAGCGGGGACAGACTCAATCAGCCCCAGCATTTT. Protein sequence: CASGDRLNQPQHF.